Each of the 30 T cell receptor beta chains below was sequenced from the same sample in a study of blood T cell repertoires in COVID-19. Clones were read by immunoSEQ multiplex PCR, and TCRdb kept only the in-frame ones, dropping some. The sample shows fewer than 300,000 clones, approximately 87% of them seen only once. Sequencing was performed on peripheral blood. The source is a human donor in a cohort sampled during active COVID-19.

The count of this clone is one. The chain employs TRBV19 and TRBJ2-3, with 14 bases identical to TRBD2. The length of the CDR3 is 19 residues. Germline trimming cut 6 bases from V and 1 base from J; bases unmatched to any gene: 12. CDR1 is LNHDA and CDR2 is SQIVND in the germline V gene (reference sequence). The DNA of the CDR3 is TGTGCCAGTAGCCCGAGGGGCGGACTAGCGGGGGGCCGCACAGATACGCAGTATTTT. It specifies CASSPRGGLAGGRTDTQYF.

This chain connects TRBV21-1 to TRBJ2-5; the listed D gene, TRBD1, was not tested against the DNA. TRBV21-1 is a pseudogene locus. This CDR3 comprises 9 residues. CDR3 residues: CATLTTQYF. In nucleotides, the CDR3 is TGTGCCACCCTTACAACCCAGTACTTC.

CDR3 DNA sequence: TGTGCCAGCAGCGCGCAGCTAGCGGGGGGGCCAGGGGGTTTAGAGACCCAGTACTTC. The encoded protein is CASSAQLAGGPGGLETQYF. This rearrangement joins TRBV7-2 to TRBJ2-5; 12 bases are a match to TRBD2. The CDR3 is 19 amino acids. J lost 4 bases, V lost 5 bases, and 17 bases had no gene match. The germline gives CDR1 SGHTA, CDR2 FQGNSA. The complete variable domain, with remaining parts taken from reference TRBV7-2 and TRBJ2-5, reads GAGVSQSPSNKVTEKGKDVELRCDPISGHTALYWYRQSLGQGLEFLIYFQGNSAPDKSGLPSDRFSAERTGGSVSTLTIQRTQQEDSAVYLCASSAQLAGGPGGLETQYFGPGTRLLVL.

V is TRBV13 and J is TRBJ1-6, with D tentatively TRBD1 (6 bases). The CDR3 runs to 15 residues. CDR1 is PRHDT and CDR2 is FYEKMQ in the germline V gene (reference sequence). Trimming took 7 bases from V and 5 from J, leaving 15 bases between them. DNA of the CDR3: TGTGCCAGCAAGAGACAGGTGGAGAATAATTCACCCCTCCACTTT. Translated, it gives CASKRQVENNSPLHF.

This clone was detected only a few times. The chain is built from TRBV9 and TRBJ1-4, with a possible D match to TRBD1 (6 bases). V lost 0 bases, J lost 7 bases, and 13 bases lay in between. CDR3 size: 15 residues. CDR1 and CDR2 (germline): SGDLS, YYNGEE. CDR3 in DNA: TGTGCCAGCAGCGTAGCTACAGGGAACGGTGAAAAACTGTTTTTT. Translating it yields CASSVATGNGEKLFF. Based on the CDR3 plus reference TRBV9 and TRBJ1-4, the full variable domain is DSGVTQTPKHLITATGQRVTLRCSPRSGDLSVYWYQQSLDQGLQFLIQYYNGEERAKGNILERFSAQQFPDLHSELNLSSLELGDSALYFCASSVATGNGEKLFFGSGTQLSVL.

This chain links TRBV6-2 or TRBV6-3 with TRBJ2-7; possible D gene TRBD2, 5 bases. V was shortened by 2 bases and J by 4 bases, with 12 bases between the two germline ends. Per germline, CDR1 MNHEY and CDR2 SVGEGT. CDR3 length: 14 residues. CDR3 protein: CASSYPGIRYEQYF. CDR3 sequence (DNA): TGTGCCAGCAGTTACCCGGGAATTCGGTACGAGCAGTACTTC.

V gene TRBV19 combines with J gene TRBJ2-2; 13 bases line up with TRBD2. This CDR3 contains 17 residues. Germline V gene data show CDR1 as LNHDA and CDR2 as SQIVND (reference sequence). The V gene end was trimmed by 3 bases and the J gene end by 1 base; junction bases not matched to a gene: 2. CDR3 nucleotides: TGTGCCAGTAGTATGACTAGCGGGAGGAGGAACACCGGGGAGCTGTTTTTT. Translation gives CASSMTSGRRNTGELFF.

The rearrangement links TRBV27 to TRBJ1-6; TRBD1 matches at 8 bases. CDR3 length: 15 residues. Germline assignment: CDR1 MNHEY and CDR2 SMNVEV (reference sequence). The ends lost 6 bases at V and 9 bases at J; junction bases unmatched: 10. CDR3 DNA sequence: TGTGCCAGCAGGTCACTACAGGGGGACATTTCACCCCTCCACTTT. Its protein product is CASRSLQGDISPLHF.

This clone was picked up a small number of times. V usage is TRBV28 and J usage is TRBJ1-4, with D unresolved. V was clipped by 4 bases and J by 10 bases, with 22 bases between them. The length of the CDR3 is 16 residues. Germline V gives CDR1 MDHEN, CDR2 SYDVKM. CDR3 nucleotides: TGTGCCAGCAGTTCAAAATCCGGACGGACTTGGGGAAAACTGTTTTTT. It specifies CASSSKSGRTWGKLFF.

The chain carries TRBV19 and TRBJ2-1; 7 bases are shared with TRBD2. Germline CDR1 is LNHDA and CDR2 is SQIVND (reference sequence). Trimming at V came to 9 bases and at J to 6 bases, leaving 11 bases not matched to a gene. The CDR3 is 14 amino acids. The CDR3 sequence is CASQPTSIVNEQFF. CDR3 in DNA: TGTGCCAGCCAACCGACTAGCATTGTCAATGAGCAGTTCTTC.

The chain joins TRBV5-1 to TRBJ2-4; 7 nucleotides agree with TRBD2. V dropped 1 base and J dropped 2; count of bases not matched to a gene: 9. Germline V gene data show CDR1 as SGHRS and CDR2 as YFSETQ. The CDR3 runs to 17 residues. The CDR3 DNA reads TGCGCCAGCAGCTTGTTTCTTGGGGGGGTTCCCAAAAACATTCAGTACTTC. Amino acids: CASSLFLGGVPKNIQYF.

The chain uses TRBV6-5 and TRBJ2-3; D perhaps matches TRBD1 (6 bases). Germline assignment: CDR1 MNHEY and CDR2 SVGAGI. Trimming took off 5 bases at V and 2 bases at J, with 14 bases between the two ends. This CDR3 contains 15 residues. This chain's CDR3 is CASSPQGLNTDTQYF. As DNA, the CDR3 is TGTGCCAGCAGTCCACAGGGTCTAAACACAGATACGCAGTATTTT.

The CDR3 reads CASSFPGGNGYTF. The DNA for the CDR3 is TGTGCCAGCAGCTTCCCAGGGGGCAATGGCTACACCTTC. The chain joins TRBV5-6 to TRBJ1-2, with 8 positions matching TRBD1. Germline V CDR1 and CDR2: SGHDT, YYEEEE. The ends lost 2 bases at V and 6 bases at J; junction bases unmatched: 3. The CDR3 has 13 amino acids.

In DNA, the CDR3 is TGTGCCAGCAGCCATATGCTAGCGGGGGGCAAGGCTGAGCAGTTCTTC. As protein: CASSHMLAGGKAEQFF. J is TRBJ2-1 and V is TRBV4-2; 11 positions match TRBD2. Germline trimming cut 3 bases from V and 9 bases from J; bases unmatched to any gene: 10. Germline CDR1 and CDR2: LGHNA and YNFKEQ. CDR3 length equals 16 residues.

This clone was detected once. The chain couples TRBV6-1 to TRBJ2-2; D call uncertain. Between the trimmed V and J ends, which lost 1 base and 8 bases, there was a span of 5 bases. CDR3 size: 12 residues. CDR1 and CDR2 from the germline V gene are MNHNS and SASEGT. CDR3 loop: CASSEVGGELFF. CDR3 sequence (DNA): TGTGCCAGCAGTGAAGTCGGGGGGGAGCTGTTTTTT.

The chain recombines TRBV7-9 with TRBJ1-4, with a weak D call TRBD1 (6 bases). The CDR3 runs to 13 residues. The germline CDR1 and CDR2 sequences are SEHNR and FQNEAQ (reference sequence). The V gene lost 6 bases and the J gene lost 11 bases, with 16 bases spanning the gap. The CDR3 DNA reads TGTGCCAGCAGGGGGACACCCGAGGGGAAACTGTTTTTT. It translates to CASRGTPEGKLFF. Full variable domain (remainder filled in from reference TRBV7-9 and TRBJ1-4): DTGVSQNPRHKITKRGQNVTFRCDPISEHNRLYWYRQTLGQGPEFLTYFQNEAQLEKSRLLSDRFSAERPKGSFSTLEIQRTEQGDSAMYLCASRGTPEGKLFFGSGTQLSVL.

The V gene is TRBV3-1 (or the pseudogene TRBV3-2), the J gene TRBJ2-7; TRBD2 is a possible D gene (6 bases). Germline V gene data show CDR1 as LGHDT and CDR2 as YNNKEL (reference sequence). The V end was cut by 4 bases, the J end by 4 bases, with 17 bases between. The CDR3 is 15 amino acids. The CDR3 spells CASSPTGSGTYEQYF. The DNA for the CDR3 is TGTGCCAGCAGCCCAACGGGTAGCGGTACTTACGAGCAGTACTTC.

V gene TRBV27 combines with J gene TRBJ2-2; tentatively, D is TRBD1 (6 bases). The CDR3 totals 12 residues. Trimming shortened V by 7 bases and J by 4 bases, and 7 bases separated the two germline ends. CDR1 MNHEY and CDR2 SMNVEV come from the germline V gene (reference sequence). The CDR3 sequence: CASTRGTGELFF. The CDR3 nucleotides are TGTGCCAGCACCAGGGGCACCGGGGAGCTGTTTTTT.

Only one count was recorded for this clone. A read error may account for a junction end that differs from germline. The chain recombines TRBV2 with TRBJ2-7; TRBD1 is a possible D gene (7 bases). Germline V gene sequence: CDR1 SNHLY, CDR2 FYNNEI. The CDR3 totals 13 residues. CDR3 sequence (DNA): TGTGCCGGGGGGTCCCGAACTACAGGGGAACTTCTATTC. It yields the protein CAGGSRTTGELLF.

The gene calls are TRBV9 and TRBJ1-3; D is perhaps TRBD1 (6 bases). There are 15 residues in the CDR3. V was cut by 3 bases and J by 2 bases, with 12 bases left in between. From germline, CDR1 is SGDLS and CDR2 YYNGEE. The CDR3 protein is CASSATGTPGNTIYF. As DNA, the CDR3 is TGTGCCAGCAGCGCCACCGGGACACCTGGAAACACCATATATTTT.

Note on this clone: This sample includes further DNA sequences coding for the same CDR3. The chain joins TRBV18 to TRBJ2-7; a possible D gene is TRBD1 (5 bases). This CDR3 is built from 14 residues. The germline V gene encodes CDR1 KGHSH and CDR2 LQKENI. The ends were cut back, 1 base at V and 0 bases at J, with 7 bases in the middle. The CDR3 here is CASSPRGTSYEQYF. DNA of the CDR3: TGTGCCAGCTCACCACGGGGCACCTCCTACGAGCAGTACTTC.

The CDR3, as DNA: TGTGCCAGCAGCACCCCGCCCAGGGGGCGTTACGAGCAGTACTTC. Amino acid sequence: CASSTPPRGRYEQYF. This sequence joins TRBV21-1 and TRBJ2-7; the table names TRBD1, a call not compared with the DNA. TRBV21-1 is a recognized pseudogene. The CDR3 has 15 amino acids.

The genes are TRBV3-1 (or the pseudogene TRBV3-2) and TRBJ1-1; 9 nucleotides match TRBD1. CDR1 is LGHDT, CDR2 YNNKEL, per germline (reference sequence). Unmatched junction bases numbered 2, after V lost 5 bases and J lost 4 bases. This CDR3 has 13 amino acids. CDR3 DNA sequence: TGTGCCAGCAGCTACAGGGGGCGCACTGAAGCTTTCTTT. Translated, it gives CASSYRGRTEAFF.

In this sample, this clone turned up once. The CDR3, as DNA: TGCGCCAGCAGCCCCGGTGACAGGGGGCGAGTGGGAGATACGCAGTATTTT. It specifies CASSPGDRGRVGDTQYF. The chain employs TRBV5-1 and TRBJ2-3; 10 nucleotides line up with TRBD1. Germline V gives CDR1 SGHRS, CDR2 YFSETQ. This CDR3 region has 17 residues. V was pared by 4 bases and J by 5 bases, with 13 bases of the junction left unmatched. The full variable domain, rest sourced from reference TRBV5-1 and TRBJ2-3, is KAGVTQTPRYLIKTRGQQVTLSCSPISGHRSVSWYQQTPGQGLQFLFEYFSETQRNKGNFPGRFSGRQFSNSRSEMNVSTLELGDSALYLCASSPGDRGRVGDTQYFGPGTRLTVL.

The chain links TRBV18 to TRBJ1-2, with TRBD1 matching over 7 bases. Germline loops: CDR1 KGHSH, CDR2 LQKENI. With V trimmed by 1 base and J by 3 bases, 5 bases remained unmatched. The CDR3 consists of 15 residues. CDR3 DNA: TGTGCCAGCTCACCACAAAGGGGGCGCGACTATGGCTACACCTTC. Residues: CASSPQRGRDYGYTF.

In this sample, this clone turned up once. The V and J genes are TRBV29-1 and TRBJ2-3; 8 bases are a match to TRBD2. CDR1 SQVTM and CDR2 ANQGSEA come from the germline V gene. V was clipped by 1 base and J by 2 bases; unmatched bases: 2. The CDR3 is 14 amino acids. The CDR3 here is CSVEVAGNTDTQYF. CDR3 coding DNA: TGCAGCGTTGAAGTAGCGGGAAACACAGATACGCAGTATTTT.

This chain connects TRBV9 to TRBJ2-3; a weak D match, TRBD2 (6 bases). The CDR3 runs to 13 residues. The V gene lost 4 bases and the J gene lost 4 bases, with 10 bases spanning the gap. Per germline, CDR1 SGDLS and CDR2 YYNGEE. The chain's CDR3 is CASSTTSPDTQYF. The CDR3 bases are TGTGCCAGCAGCACGACTAGTCCAGATACGCAGTATTTT.

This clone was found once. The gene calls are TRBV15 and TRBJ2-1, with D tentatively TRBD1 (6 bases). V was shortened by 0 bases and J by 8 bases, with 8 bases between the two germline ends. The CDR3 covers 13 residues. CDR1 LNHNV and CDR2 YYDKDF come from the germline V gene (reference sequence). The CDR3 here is CATSREGAYEQFF. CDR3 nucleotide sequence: TGTGCCACCAGCAGAGAGGGGGCGTATGAGCAGTTCTTC. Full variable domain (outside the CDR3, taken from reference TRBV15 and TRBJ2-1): DAMVIQNPRYQVTQFGKPVTLSCSQTLNHNVMYWYQQKSSQAPKLLFHYYDKDFNNEADTPDNFQSRRPNTSFCFLDIRSPGLGDTAMYLCATSREGAYEQFFGPGTRLTVL.

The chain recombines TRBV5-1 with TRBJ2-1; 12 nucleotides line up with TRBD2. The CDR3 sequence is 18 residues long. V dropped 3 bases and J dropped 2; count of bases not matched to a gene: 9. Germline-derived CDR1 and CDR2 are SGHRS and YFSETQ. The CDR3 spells CASSSRLAGDSPYNEQFF. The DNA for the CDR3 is TGCGCCAGCAGCTCGAGACTAGCGGGAGATTCACCCTACAATGAGCAGTTCTTC.

The CDR3 here is CASSLVGGSNYGYTF. The CDR3 DNA is TGTGCCAGCAGCTTGGTTGGGGGGAGTAACTATGGCTACACCTTC. V usage is TRBV5-4 and J usage is TRBJ1-2, with D perhaps TRBD1 (5 bases). Trimming cost V 0 bases and J 1 base, with 10 bases left between them. The length of the CDR3 is 15 residues. CDR1 is SGHNT and CDR2 is YYREEE in the germline V gene (reference sequence).